The text below deals with one T cell receptor (beta chain). Its specificity is unknown. This record comes from a study of T cells in Graves' hyperthyroidism and ophthalmopathy. The overall study: Initial diagnosis, before any treatment, was when peripheral blood was collected. Whole-study findings and limits: Expanded thyroid clonotypes (above 0.001) were mostly also found in blood.

The CDR3 covers 16 residues. Germline lookup yields CDR1 SQVTM and CDR2 ANQGSEA. Between the trimmed V and J ends, which lost 3 bases and 0 bases, there was a span of 17 bases. TCR beta CDR3 sequences were amplified from RNA transcripts. In the first-round RT-PCR of the TCR CDR3, the HTBI primer set was used. TCRdb reprocessed the multiplex PCR reads with MiXCR, giving one entry per CDR3 protein. The table lists roughly 650,000 distinct CDR3 sequences, more than 15% of them singletons. The sample taken for sequencing was blood. This chain connects TRBV29-1 to TRBJ1-2; D may be TRBD1 (5 bases). This sequence originates from a woman aged 35 to 49 with Graves' ophthalmopathy. For the CDR3, the DNA is TGCAGCGTTGACGGGGGAAGGCCCAAAACTAACTATGGCTACACCTTC. Translated, it gives CSVDGGRPKTNYGYTF.